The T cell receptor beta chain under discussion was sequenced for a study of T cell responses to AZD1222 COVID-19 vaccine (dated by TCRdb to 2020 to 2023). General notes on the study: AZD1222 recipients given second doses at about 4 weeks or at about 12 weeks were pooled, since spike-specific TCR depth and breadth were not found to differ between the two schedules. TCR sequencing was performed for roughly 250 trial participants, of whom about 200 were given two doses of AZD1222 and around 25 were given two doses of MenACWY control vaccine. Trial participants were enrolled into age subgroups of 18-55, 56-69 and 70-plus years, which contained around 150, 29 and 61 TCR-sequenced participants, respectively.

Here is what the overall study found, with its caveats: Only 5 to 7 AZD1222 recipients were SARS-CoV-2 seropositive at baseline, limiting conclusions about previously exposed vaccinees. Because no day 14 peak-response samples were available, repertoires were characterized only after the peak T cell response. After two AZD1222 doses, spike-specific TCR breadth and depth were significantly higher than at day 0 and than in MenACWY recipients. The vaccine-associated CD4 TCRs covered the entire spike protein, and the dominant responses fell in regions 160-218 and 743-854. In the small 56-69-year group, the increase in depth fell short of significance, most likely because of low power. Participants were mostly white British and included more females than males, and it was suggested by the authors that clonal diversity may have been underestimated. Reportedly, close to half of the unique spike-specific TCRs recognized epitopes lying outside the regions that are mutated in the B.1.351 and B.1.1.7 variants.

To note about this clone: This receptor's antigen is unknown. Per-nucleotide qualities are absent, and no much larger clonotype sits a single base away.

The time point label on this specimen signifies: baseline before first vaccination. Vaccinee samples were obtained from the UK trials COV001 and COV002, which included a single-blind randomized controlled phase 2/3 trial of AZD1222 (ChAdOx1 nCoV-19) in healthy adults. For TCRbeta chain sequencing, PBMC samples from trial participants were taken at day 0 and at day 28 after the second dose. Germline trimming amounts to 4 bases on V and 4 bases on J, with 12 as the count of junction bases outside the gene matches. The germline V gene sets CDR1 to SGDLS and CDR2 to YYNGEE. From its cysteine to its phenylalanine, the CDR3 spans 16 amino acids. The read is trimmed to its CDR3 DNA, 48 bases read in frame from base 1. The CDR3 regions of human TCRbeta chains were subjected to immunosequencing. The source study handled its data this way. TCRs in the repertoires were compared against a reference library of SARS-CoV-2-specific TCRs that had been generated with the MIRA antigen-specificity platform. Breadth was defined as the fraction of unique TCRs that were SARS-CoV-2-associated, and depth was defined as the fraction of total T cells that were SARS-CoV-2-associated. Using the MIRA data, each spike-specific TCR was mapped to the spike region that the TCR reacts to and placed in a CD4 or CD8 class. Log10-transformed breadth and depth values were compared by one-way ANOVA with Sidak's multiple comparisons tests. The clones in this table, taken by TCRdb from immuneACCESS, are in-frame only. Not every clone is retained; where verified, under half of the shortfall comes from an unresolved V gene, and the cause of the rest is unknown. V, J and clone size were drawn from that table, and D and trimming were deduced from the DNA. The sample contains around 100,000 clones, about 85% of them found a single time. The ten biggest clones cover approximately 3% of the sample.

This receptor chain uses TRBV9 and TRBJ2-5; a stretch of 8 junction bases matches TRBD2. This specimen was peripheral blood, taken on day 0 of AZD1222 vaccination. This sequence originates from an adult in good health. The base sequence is TGTGCCAGCAGCTTCCTTCCGGGACTAGATTCAGAGACCCAGTACTTC. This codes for CASSFLPGLDSETQYF.